What follows are 31 T cell receptor beta chains derived from one specimen sequenced in a study of blood T cell repertoires in COVID-19. Measured with immunoSEQ multiplex PCR; TCRdb has only the in-frame clones, and not every one. The sample has 160,000 or so clones, around 80% seen once. The specimen was peripheral blood. These receptor sequences come from a man in his 60s with active or convalescent COVID-19.

The chain carries TRBV6-5 and TRBJ2-3; 8 positions match TRBD2. CDR1 is MNHEY, CDR2 SVGAGI, per germline. V dropped 6 bases and J dropped 5; count of bases not matched to a gene: 10. The CDR3 covers 15 residues. The CDR3 DNA sequence: TGTGCCAGCAGCCCACCGGGGGGGCTCGAAGATACGCAGTATTTT. Protein: CASSPPGGLEDTQYF.

This clone has a single count. The chain carries TRBV18 and TRBJ2-2; TRBD1 aligns across 7 bases. CDR3 size: 19 residues. V shed 3 bases, J shed 5 bases, and the junction held 18 bases outside the gene matches. The germline CDR1 and CDR2 sequences are KGHSH and LQKENI. The CDR3 region is CASSPPARQGVVSTGELFF. As DNA, the CDR3 is TGTGCCAGCTCACCCCCGGCGAGGCAGGGGGTCGTTTCTACCGGGGAGCTGTTTTTT.

The J gene is TRBJ1-6, the V gene TRBV12-3 or TRBV12-4; weak D call: TRBD1 (5 bases). The V end was cut by 5 bases, the J end by 9 bases, with 8 bases between. This CDR3 spans 12 amino acids. CDR3 coding DNA: TGTGCCAGCAGTGGGGGGGGTTCACCCCTCCACTTT. It translates to CASSGGGSPLHF.

V usage is TRBV3-1 (or the pseudogene TRBV3-2) and J usage is TRBJ2-1; D might be TRBD1 (6 bases). There are 15 residues in the CDR3. The germline V and J ends were trimmed by 6 bases and 7 bases, with 19 bases remaining between them. Germline CDR1 is LGHDT and CDR2 is YNNKEL (reference sequence). The CDR3 is CASRLTGLRSNEQFF. The CDR3 bases are TGTGCCAGCAGGCTTACAGGGCTTCGGAGTAATGAGCAGTTCTTC.

The chain combines TRBV27 with TRBJ1-6; no clear D. Germline values: CDR1 MNHEY, CDR2 SMNVEV (reference sequence). Trimming removed 2 bases at V and 11 bases at J, with 10 bases between. The CDR3 totals 13 residues. The CDR3 is CASSLGGWTPLHF. In nucleotides, the CDR3 is TGTGCCAGCAGTTTAGGAGGCTGGACACCCCTCCACTTT.

The chain combines TRBV6-6 with TRBJ1-1; D unclear. V shed 5 bases and J shed 1 base, with 11 bases lying between them. Germline assignment: CDR1 MNHNY and CDR2 SVGAGI (reference sequence). The CDR3 has 14 residues. The CDR3 sequence: CASSLATQNTEAFF. CDR3 in DNA: TGTGCCAGCAGTCTAGCTACCCAGAACACTGAAGCTTTCTTT.

The chain combines TRBV27 with TRBJ1-5, with D perhaps TRBD1 (5 bases). This CDR3 is built from 14 residues. Trimming left V 11 bases short and J 1 base short, with 15 bases between. CDR1 is MNHEY and CDR2 is SMNVEV in the germline V gene (reference sequence). DNA for the CDR3: TGTGCCTCATCCCACAGGTCAAGCAATCAGCCCCAGCATTTT. Protein: CASSHRSSNQPQHF.

V gene TRBV25-1 combines with J gene TRBJ1-6; tentative D call: TRBD1 (5 bases). The V gene lost 1 base and the J gene lost 13 bases, with 11 bases spanning the gap. This CDR3 comprises 13 residues. CDR1 is MGHDK and CDR2 is SYGVNS in the germline V gene. The chain's CDR3 is CASSELGVGPLHF. The CDR3 region has the DNA TGTGCCAGCAGTGAATTAGGGGTGGGTCCCCTCCACTTT.

The V call is TRBV4-1, the J call TRBJ2-2; weak D call: TRBD1 (5 bases). V was shortened by 8 bases and J by 3 bases, with 13 bases between the two germline ends. The CDR3 consists of 14 residues. Germline V gene sequence: CDR1 MGHRA, CDR2 YSYEKL. CDR3 bases: TGCGCCAGCGCTTCAGGGATACACACCGGGGAGCTGTTTTTT. This sequence encodes CASASGIHTGELFF.

The J gene is TRBJ2-5, the V gene TRBV27; TRBD2 matches at 11 bases. The V and J ends lost 8 bases and 4 bases, in that order; junction bases with no gene match: 12. Germline loops: CDR1 MNHEY, CDR2 SMNVEV (reference sequence). The CDR3 contains 16 residues. DNA of the CDR3: TGTGCCAGCGAGTGGACTAGCGGGCATAGGGCAGAGACCCAGTACTTC. Translating gives CASEWTSGHRAETQYF.

This clone was counted a few times. The chain is built from TRBV6-5 and TRBJ2-3; D is perhaps TRBD2 (6 bases). This CDR3 region has 15 residues. Germline CDR1 MNHEY, CDR2 SVGAGI. Trimming shortened V by 0 bases and J by 4 bases, and 11 bases separated the two germline ends. CDR3: CASSYSGGSPDTQYF. Written as DNA, the CDR3 is TGTGCCAGCAGTTACTCGGGGGGAAGTCCAGATACGCAGTATTTT.

The chain has TRBV5-1 and TRBJ2-3; 12 bases are a match to TRBD1. With V trimmed by 4 bases and J by 6 bases, 9 bases remained unmatched. Germline lookup yields CDR1 SGHRS and CDR2 YFSETQ. CDR3 length: 16 residues. The CDR3 DNA is TGCGCCAGCAGCCTTACGGGACAGGGGGCGTCTGATACGCAGTATTTT. It encodes CASSLTGQGASDTQYF.

The DNA for the CDR3 is TGTGCCAGCAGCCAAGATGTGGGGACAGCGGGCGTCCTGACTTTC. Encoded protein: CASSQDVGTAGVLTF. The chain has TRBV3-1 (or the pseudogene TRBV3-2) and TRBJ2-6, with D possibly being TRBD1 (7 bases). Germline V gene lookup returns CDR1 LGHDT and CDR2 YNNKEL (reference sequence). V was cut by 0 bases and J by 12 bases, with 15 bases left in between. The CDR3 is 15 residues long.

The rearrangement links TRBV15 to TRBJ2-3; no definite D call. Trimming stripped 4 bases from V and 2 bases from J, with 10 bases between. The V gene's germline CDR1 is LNHNV and CDR2 YYDKDF (reference sequence). The CDR3 spans 14 residues. The CDR3 region has the DNA TGTGCCACCAGCATGGTCAGAACCACAGATACGCAGTATTTT. This encodes CATSMVRTTDTQYF.

This chain joins TRBV9 and TRBJ2-3; TRBD2 matches 14 bases. The CDR3 sequence is 18 residues long. The V gene end was trimmed by 0 bases and the J gene end by 5 bases; junction bases not matched to a gene: 8. CDR1 is SGDLS, CDR2 YYNGEE, per germline. The chain's CDR3 is CASSVGGTSGRMVDTQYF. The CDR3 DNA sequence: TGTGCCAGCAGCGTAGGTGGGACTAGCGGGAGAATGGTAGATACGCAGTATTTT.

This rearrangement joins TRBV5-1 to TRBJ1-1; 7 bases line up with TRBD1. Germline V lookup: CDR1 SGHRS, CDR2 YFSETQ. V dropped 4 bases and J dropped 0; count of bases not matched to a gene: 3. This CDR3 has 14 amino acids. CDR3 sequence: CASSVGQVNTEAFF. The CDR3 DNA sequence: TGCGCCAGCAGCGTCGGACAGGTGAACACTGAAGCTTTCTTT.

This chain connects TRBV5-4 to TRBJ2-5; 8 positions match TRBD2. The J segment lost 1 base and the V segment lost 2 bases, leaving 4 bases of the junction unmatched. This CDR3 comprises 15 residues. Germline assignment: CDR1 SGHNT and CDR2 YYREEE (reference sequence). CDR3 sequence (DNA): TGTGCCAGCAGCTTCTCCGGGACTAGCCAAGAGACCCAGTACTTC. Translated: CASSFSGTSQETQYF. The full variable domain, rest sourced from reference TRBV5-4 and TRBJ2-5, is ETGVTQSPTHLIKTRGQQVTLRCSSQSGHNTVSWYQQALGQGPQFIFQYYREEENGRGNFPPRFSGLQFPNYSSELNVNALELDDSALYLCASSFSGTSQETQYFGPGTRLLVL.

The chain carries TRBV2 and TRBJ2-7, with 12 bases matching TRBD2. Germline V gives CDR1 SNHLY, CDR2 FYNNEI. V shed 5 bases, J shed 3 bases, and the junction held 5 bases outside the gene matches. This CDR3 spans 15 amino acids. CDR3 coding DNA: TGTGCCAGCAGTTACCTAGCGGGGGGGAACTACGAGCAGTACTTC. Encoded protein: CASSYLAGGNYEQYF.

The chain employs TRBV7-9 and TRBJ2-4; 7 bases line up with TRBD2. CDR3 length: 17 residues. Per the germline V gene, CDR1 is SEHNR and CDR2 is FQNEAQ (reference sequence). V was pared by 2 bases and J by 7 bases, with 14 bases of the junction left unmatched. The CDR3 reads CASSLSFRREYGNIQYF. CDR3 sequence (DNA): TGTGCCAGCAGCTTAAGTTTTCGGCGGGAGTATGGTAACATTCAGTACTTC.

The gene calls are TRBV6-5 and TRBJ2-1; 9 bases are shared with TRBD2. With 8 bases clipped from V and 6 bases from J, the junction kept 8 bases outside the gene matches. Germline values: CDR1 MNHEY, CDR2 SVGAGI. The CDR3 spans 14 residues. CDR3 sequence reads: CASRLGGGANEQFF. CDR3 nucleotides: TGTGCCAGCCGGCTAGGCGGGGGGGCCAATGAGCAGTTCTTC.

The chain carries TRBV2 and TRBJ1-6; D gene ambiguous. The CDR3 has 14 residues. Per the germline V gene, CDR1 is SNHLY and CDR2 is FYNNEI. The V end lost 1 base, the J end lost 7 bases, and 8 bases lay between the germline ends. The CDR3 DNA reads TGTGCCAGCAGTGAAGGCGGCCCCAATTCACCCCTCCACTTT. Translating it yields CASSEGGPNSPLHF. The variable domain in full, completed from reference TRBV2 and TRBJ1-6, reads EPEVTQTPSHQVTQMGQEVILRCVPISNHLYFYWYRQILGQKVEFLVSFYNNEISEKSEIFDDQFSVERPDGSNFTLKIRSTKLEDSAMYFCASSEGGPNSPLHFGNGTRLTVT.

The rearrangement joins TRBV5-1 to TRBJ2-5; 8 nucleotides line up with TRBD2. The V gene's germline CDR1 is SGHRS and CDR2 YFSETQ. This CDR3 has 21 residues. Trimming took 0 bases from V and 2 from J; bases not matched to a gene: 21. CDR3: CASSLGGSGARFLGEQETQYF. The CDR3 DNA follows: TGCGCCAGCAGCTTGGGGGGTAGCGGGGCGAGATTCCTCGGGGAACAAGAGACCCAGTACTTC.

The chain recombines TRBV9 with TRBJ2-2; possible D gene TRBD2, 6 bases. The CDR3 runs to 18 residues. Germline CDR1 is SGDLS and CDR2 is YYNGEE. V lost 0 bases to trimming and J lost 6 bases, with 21 bases between them. The DNA of the CDR3 is TGTGCCAGCAGCGTAGCTGGGGGTCGAGGAGGGAGTGCCGGGGAGCTGTTTTTT. Its translation is CASSVAGGRGGSAGELFF.

The rearrangement links TRBV18 to TRBJ1-2, with 7 bases fitting TRBD1. Germline CDR1 KGHSH, CDR2 LQKENI. The J segment lost 3 bases and the V segment lost 5 bases, leaving 6 bases of the junction unmatched. The CDR3 sequence is 14 residues long. The CDR3 DNA sequence: TGTGCCAGCTCATTGAAAACAGGGGACTATGGCTACACCTTC. Protein: CASSLKTGDYGYTF. Using reference TRBV18 and TRBJ1-2 for the parts outside the CDR3, the full variable domain is NAGVMQNPRHLVRRRGQEARLRCSPMKGHSHVYWYRQLPEEGLKFMVYLQKENIIDESGMPKERFSAEFPKEGPSILRIQQVVRGDSAAYFCASSLKTGDYGYTFGSGTRLTVV.

The J gene is TRBJ2-1, the V gene TRBV25-1, with 7 bases fitting TRBD2. The CDR3 loop spans 12 amino acids. With 7 bases clipped from V and 8 bases from J, the junction kept 5 bases outside the gene matches. Per the germline V gene, CDR1 is MGHDK and CDR2 is SYGVNS. The CDR3 coding sequence is TGTGCCAGCACCCCACGGGAGGATGAGCAGTTCTTC. Residues: CASTPREDEQFF.

The rearrangement joins TRBV21-1 to TRBJ2-7; TRBD1 is the table's D call, not checked against the DNA. TRBV21-1 is a pseudogene locus. This CDR3 has 18 residues. Here the CDR3 reads CASSKGVGKGKCACKQYF. The DNA of the CDR3 is TGTGCCAGCAGTAAGGGGGTCGGGAAGGGCAAGTGCGCTTGTAAGCAGTACTTC.

J is TRBJ1-5 and V is TRBV6-1, with 7 positions matching TRBD1. The V gene end was trimmed by 4 bases and the J gene end by 5 bases; junction bases not matched to a gene: 11. The CDR3 loop spans 16 amino acids. Germline V gives CDR1 MNHNS, CDR2 SASEGT. The CDR3: CASSAGTGEGYQPQHF. The CDR3 DNA follows: TGTGCCAGCAGTGCCGGTACAGGGGAAGGGTATCAGCCCCAGCATTTT.

CDR3 amino acids: CASSQGLRGGEQYF. The CDR3 coding sequence is TGTGCCAGCAGCCAAGGGTTGCGGGGAGGCGAGCAGTACTTC. The chain has TRBV3-1 (or the pseudogene TRBV3-2) and TRBJ2-7; tentative D call: TRBD2 (6 bases). Germline CDR1 and CDR2: LGHDT and YNNKEL (reference sequence). The V end was cut by 1 base, the J end by 6 bases, with 13 bases between. This CDR3 is 14 amino acids long.

This clone was seen only a few times. The genes are TRBV28 and TRBJ2-1, with D possibly matching TRBD1 (5 bases). The CDR3 extends over 13 amino acids. Germline CDR1 MDHEN, CDR2 SYDVKM. V lost 9 bases, J lost 7 bases, and 16 bases lay in between. This CDR3 is CASGAPPLNEQFF. The CDR3 DNA reads as TGTGCCAGTGGGGCTCCCCCGTTGAATGAGCAGTTCTTC. The whole variable domain, filled in from reference TRBV28 and TRBJ2-1, reads DVKVTQSSRYLVKRTGEKVFLECVQDMDHENMFWYRQDPGLGLRLIYFSYDVKMKEKGDIPEGYSVSREKKERFSLILESASTNQTSMYLCASGAPPLNEQFFGPGTRLTVL.

V usage is TRBV18 and J usage is TRBJ1-2; 8 bases map to TRBD1. Trimming removed 3 bases from V and 4 bases from J; junction bases left unmatched: 7. CDR3 length equals 15 residues. Germline values: CDR1 KGHSH, CDR2 LQKENI. The CDR3 bases are TGTGCCAGCTCACCTTCCGGGACAGGCCTCTATGGCTACACCTTC. As protein: CASSPSGTGLYGYTF. Looking up the rest from reference TRBV18 and TRBJ1-2 gives the full variable domain: NAGVMQNPRHLVRRRGQEARLRCSPMKGHSHVYWYRQLPEEGLKFMVYLQKENIIDESGMPKERFSAEFPKEGPSILRIQQVVRGDSAAYFCASSPSGTGLYGYTFGSGTRLTVV.

For the CDR3, the DNA is TGTGCCACCAGCAGACGACAGGAAACCCCAGATACGCAGTATTTT. Protein: CATSRRQETPDTQYF. This chain joins TRBV15 and TRBJ2-3, with D possibly matching TRBD1 (6 bases). Trimming cost V 2 bases and J 4 bases, with 13 bases left between them. The germline CDR1 and CDR2 sequences are LNHNV and YYDKDF (reference sequence). This CDR3 contains 15 residues.